What follows is one TCR beta chain and its context. Original handling: Estimates of nucleated cell counts were drawn from the amplification of reference gene primers. The protocol was immunoSEQ multiplex PCR, while the TCRdb copy is restricted to in-frame clones and leaves out a portion. D and trimming were read from the DNA, whereas the V and J calls and clone size are those reported in that table. The table lists about 16,000 clones, roughly nine tenths of them singletons. CDR1 and CDR2 from the germline V gene are SNHLY and FYNNEI. The V segment lost 8 bases and the J segment 2 bases; nucleotides outside the gene matches: 4. The CDR3 sequence is 13 residues long. These data originate in a study of blood T cell repertoires in COVID-19. Across the whole study: There were acute and convalescent COVID-19 samples, and they came from the United States, Italy and Spain. Sources were T cells, B-cell-depleted T cells, or PBMCs; the material itself was cDNA or gDNA.

This sequence joins TRBV2 and TRBJ2-5; TRBD1 aligns across 8 bases. The TCR comes from an elderly man with acute or convalescent COVID-19. Sequenced material: peripheral blood. The CDR3 is CASGRDRQETQYF. CDR3 bases: TGTGCCAGCGGAAGGGACAGGCAAGAGACCCAGTACTTC.